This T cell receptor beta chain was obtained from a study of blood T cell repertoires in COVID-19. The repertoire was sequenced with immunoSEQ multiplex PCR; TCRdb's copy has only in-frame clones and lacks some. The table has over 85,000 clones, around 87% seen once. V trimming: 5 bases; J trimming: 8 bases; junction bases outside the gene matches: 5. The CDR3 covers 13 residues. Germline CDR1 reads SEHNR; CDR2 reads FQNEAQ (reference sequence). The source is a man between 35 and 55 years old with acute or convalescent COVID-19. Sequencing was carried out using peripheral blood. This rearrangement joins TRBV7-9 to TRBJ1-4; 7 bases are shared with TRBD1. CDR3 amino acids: CASSPTGEEKLFF. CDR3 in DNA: TGTGCCAGCAGCCCAACAGGGGAAGAAAAACTGTTTTTT.